The rows below give T cell receptor beta chains drawn from one sample of a study of T-cell memory formation after mild COVID-19. Using its own MiXCR run on the 5' RACE reads, TCRdb lists one record per CDR3 protein. The sample records about 140,000 distinct CDR3 sequences, more than 12% being singletons. The sample consisted of PBMCs or a T cell subset sorted from them (not recorded which). The origin of the receptors is an adult woman who had mild COVID-19 (a few samples of this study predate the infection). Cell type and time point are not known. CDR3s include the opening cysteine and the closing phenylalanine or tryptophan. A D gene is named only where the DNA matches it firmly. Clone size is not always given. Where it is, it says once, few, many or a class for expanded clones.

cdr3_nt cdr3_aa v_call d_call clone_size j_call
TGTGCCAGCAGTTTAGGCAGGTTTGGAACTGAAGCTTTCTTT CASSLGRFGTEAFF TRBV12-3/TRBV12-4 . . TRBJ1-1
TGTGCCAGCAGCTCTCTAGCGGGAGGTTGGAATGAGCAGTTCTTC CASSSLAGGWNEQFF TRBV11-2 TRBD2 . TRBJ2-1
TGTGCCAGCAGTTTCACAGGTTACAATGAGCAGTTCTTC CASSFTGYNEQFF TRBV28 . . TRBJ2-1
TGCAGCGTGGGCCAACCAGGGACAGGGGGCGCTTACCTTAATGAAAAACTGTTTTTT CSVGQPGTGGAYLNEKLFF TRBV29-1 TRBD1 . TRBJ1-4
TGTGCCAGCAGTCCCATCTTAGGGAGGACACAATACAATGAGCAGTTCTTC CASSPILGRTQYNEQFF TRBV27 . few TRBJ2-1
TGTGCCAGCAGTGATGCCAGGACCAACACTGAAGCTTTCTTT CASSDARTNTEAFF TRBV25-1 . . TRBJ1-1
TGCGCCAGCAGCTTGGCCTTCAAGGGGACAGGGGTCTCCTACAATGAGCAGTTCTTC CASSLAFKGTGVSYNEQFF TRBV5-1 TRBD1 many TRBJ2-1
TGTGCCAGCAGCTCACTAGCGGGAGTATCGGATACGCAGTATTTT CASSSLAGVSDTQYF TRBV7-2 TRBD2 . TRBJ2-3
TGTGCCAGCAGTGCTAGCGGGAGTCTCAATGAGCAGTTCTTC CASSASGSLNEQFF TRBV25-1 TRBD2 many TRBJ2-1
TGTGCCAGCAGCGTAGTGCAGGGGCGGCTGACGTCTGAAGCTTTCTTT CASSVVQGRLTSEAFF TRBV9 . few TRBJ1-1